This T cell receptor beta chain was sequenced during a study of blood T cell repertoires in COVID-19. Study in general: COVID-19 samples, acute and convalescent, were from the United States, Italy and Spain. The analysed material was cDNA or gDNA that came from T cells, B-cell-depleted T cells, or PBMCs.

The CDR3 runs 16 residues. Trimming stripped 5 bases from V and 1 base from J, with 17 bases between. Per germline, CDR1 SGHNT and CDR2 YENEEA. Under the authors' procedure: It was from reference gene primer amplification that nucleated cell counts were estimated. Generated by immunoSEQ multiplex PCR, the TCRdb table keeps only in-frame clones and is missing some. That table furnishes V, J and clone size, whereas the DNA furnished D and trimming. The table includes about 130,000 clones, 70% to 90% detected once. The clonotype comes from a man aged 50 to 59 with acute or convalescent COVID-19. The chain uses TRBV11-3 and TRBJ1-1, with D uncertain. The sequenced material came from peripheral blood. The CDR3 sequence is CASSGGAGRRNTEAFF. For the CDR3, the DNA is TGTGCCAGCAGCGGAGGAGCCGGGAGACGGAACACTGAAGCTTTCTTT. The variable domain in full, completed from reference TRBV11-3 and TRBJ1-1, reads EAGVVQSPRYKIIEKKQPVAFWCNPISGHNTLYWYLQNLGQGPELLIRYENEEAVDDSQLPKDRFSAERLKGVDSTLKIQPAELGDSAVYLCASSGGAGRRNTEAFFGQGTRLTVV.